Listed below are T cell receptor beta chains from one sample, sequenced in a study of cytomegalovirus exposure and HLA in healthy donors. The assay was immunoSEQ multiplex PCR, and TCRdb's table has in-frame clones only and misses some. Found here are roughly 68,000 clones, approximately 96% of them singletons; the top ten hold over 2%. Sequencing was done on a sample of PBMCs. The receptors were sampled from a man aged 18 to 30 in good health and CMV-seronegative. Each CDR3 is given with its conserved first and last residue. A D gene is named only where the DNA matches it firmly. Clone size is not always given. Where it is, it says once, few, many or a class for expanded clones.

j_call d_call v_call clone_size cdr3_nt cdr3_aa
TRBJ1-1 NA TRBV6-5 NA TGTGCCAGCAGTTGGGAGTCAATGAACACTGAAGCTTTCTTT CASSWESMNTEAFF
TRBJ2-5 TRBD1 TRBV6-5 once TGTGCCAGCAGTTACACAGGGGGGTTAAAGACCCAGTACTTC CASSYTGGLKTQYF
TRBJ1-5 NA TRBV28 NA TGTGCCAGCTGGACAAGGGGCAATCAGCCCCAGCATTTT CASWTRGNQPQHF
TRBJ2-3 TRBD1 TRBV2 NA TGTGCCAGCTCAAGGGGGCCTGCAGATACGCAGTATTTT CASSRGPADTQYF
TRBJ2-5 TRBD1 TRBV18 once TGTGCCAGCTCACCTAAAGACAGGGCAGGCCAAGAGACCCAGTACTTC CASSPKDRAGQETQYF
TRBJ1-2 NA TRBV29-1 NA TGCAGCGTTGGTGGAGGGGAAGGGTATGGCTACACCTTC CSVGGGEGYGYTF
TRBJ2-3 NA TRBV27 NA TGTGCCAGCAGTTTTGTGGAGGCTACAGATACGCAGTATTTT CASSFVEATDTQYF
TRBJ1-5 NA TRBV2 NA TGTGCCAGCAGTGTAGGCAGGGCAGAGAATCAGCCCCAGCATTTT CASSVGRAENQPQHF
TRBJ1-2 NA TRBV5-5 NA TGTGCCAGCAGCACGGGAGCGGCGGGCTATGGCTACACCTTC CASSTGAAGYGYTF
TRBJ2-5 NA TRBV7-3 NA TGTGCCAGCAGCTTAACAGGTGTTGCGGGGCCCCGAGAGACCCAGTACTTC CASSLTGVAGPRETQYF
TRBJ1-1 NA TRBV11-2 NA TGTGCCAGCAGCACAGACAGGAACACTGAAGCTTTCTTT CASSTDRNTEAFF
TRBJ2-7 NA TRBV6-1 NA TGTGCCAGCAGTGTGGGCAGGGCGGTTAGGGACGAGCAGTACTTC CASSVGRAVRDEQYF
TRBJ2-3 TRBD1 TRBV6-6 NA TGTGCCAGCAGTTACACGACAGGGGGGCACACAGATACGCAGTATTTT CASSYTTGGHTDTQYF
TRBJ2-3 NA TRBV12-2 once TGTGCAAGTCGCTCCAGACTAGCACGCCCAAGCCCTGAGATATACGCCTCCCGAGATACGCAGTATTTT CASRSRLARPSPEIYASRDTQYF
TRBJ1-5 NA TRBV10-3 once TGTGCCATCAGTGAGTTCCGGGACTCCAATCAGCCCCAGCATTTT CAISEFRDSNQPQHF
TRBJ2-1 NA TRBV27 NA TGTGCCAGCAGCGACTCAAGCTCCTACAATGAGCAGTTCTTC CASSDSSSYNEQFF
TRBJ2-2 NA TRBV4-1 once TGCGCCAGCAGCCAATTTACAGGGACAACCGGGGAGCTGTTTTTT CASSQFTGTTGELFF
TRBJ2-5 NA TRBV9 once TGTGCCAGCAGCGTATATTCAGGGCTCCAAGAGACCCAGTACTTC CASSVYSGLQETQYF
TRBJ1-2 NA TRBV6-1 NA TGTGCCAGCAGTGTATCCGGGACTGCGAACTATGGCTACACCTTC CASSVSGTANYGYTF
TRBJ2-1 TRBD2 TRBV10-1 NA TGCGCCAGCAGTTCCAAACGACTAGCGGACAATGAGCAGTTCTTC CASSSKRLADNEQFF
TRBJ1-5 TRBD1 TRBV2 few TGTGCCAGCAGGAAACAGGGGAATCAGCCCCAGCATTTT CASRKQGNQPQHF
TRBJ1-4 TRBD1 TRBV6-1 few TGTGCCAGCAGTGAAGCGAGGGGGACAGGGGCTGAAAAACTGTTTTTT CASSEARGTGAEKLFF
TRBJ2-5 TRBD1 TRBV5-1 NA TGCGCCAGCAGCGCCAACAGGGGCGAGACCCAGTACTTC CASSANRGETQYF
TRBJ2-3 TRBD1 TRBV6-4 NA TGTGCCAGCAGCGAACAGGGGCGAGATACGCAGTATTTT CASSEQGRDTQYF
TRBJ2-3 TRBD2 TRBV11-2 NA TGTGCAACTTCTTATCTTTCTGCGACTAGCAACACAGATACGCAGTATTTT CATSYLSATSNTDTQYF
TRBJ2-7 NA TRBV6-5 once TGTGCCAGCAGTGATCAGGGGCTAGCCTACGAGCAGTACTTC CASSDQGLAYEQYF
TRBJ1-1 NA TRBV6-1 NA TGTGCCAGCAGTGAAATAGAGAACACTGAAGCTTTCTTT CASSEIENTEAFF
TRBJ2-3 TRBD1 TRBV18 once TGTGCCAGCTCACCAACGACAGGGGGAGATACGCAGTATTTT CASSPTTGGDTQYF
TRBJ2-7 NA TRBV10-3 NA TGTGCCATACGGGGGAACCAGGGGGTTCCCGGGGAGCAGTACTTC CAIRGNQGVPGEQYF
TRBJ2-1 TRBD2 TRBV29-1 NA TGCAGCGCCAAACATGAGCGGGGGATCCAGTTCTTC CSAKHERGIQFF
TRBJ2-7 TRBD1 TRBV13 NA TGTGCCAGCACTTTTGCCCCGGGACAGGGGACCGACGAGCAGTACTTC CASTFAPGQGTDEQYF
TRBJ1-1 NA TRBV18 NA TGTGCCAGCTCACCTGGAGGGAGCACTGAAGCTTTCTTT CASSPGGSTEAFF
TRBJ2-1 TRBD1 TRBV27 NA TGTGCCAGCAGTTTGGGACAGGGGACCTACAATGAGCAGTTCTTC CASSLGQGTYNEQFF
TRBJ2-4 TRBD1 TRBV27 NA TGTGCCAGCAGTTCCCCCGGGACAGGAATCAACATTCAGTACTTC CASSSPGTGINIQYF